The present T cell receptor beta chain was sequenced within a study of siplizumab effects on memory and regulatory T cells (dated by TCRdb to between 2017 and 2020). General notes on the study: The effect of the anti-CD2 antibody siplizumab on alloreactive T-cell subsets was examined in allogeneic mixed lymphocyte reactions constructed from human PBMCs.

The germline V gene (reference sequence) gives CDR1 as LNHDA and CDR2 as SQIVND. The CDR3 contains 21 residues, cysteine and phenylalanine counted. Kept here is only the CDR3 DNA, which spans 63 bases and is read in frame from base 1. Ends trimmed: V by 1 base, J by 1 base; bases unmatched to a gene: 21. The library was produced with the immunoSEQ multiplex PCR assay. Roughly 10^5 TCR templates per sample were assayed on the deep sequencing platform. Genomic DNA extracted from sorted T cells was the material used for TCRbeta CDR3 sequencing. The paper's processing steps were these. The R programming language was used for clonal analysis of TCRbeta CDR3 data. Unstimulated samples were compared with post-reaction CFSE-low samples to define alloreactive CD4+ and CD8+ clones. Alloreactive CD4+ clones were assigned to regulatory or non-regulatory origin by matching sequences to sorted unstimulated Treg and non-Treg repertoires. TCRdb limited this immuneACCESS table to in-frame rearrangements with V and J called. A share of clones is missing; checked studies link under half to unresolved V genes, and the rest is unexplained. The DNA gave D and trimming, while V, J and clone size come from that table. The sample data list 100,000 or so clones, and 75% to 95% of these were observed just once. Around 2.6% of the sample is taken by the ten largest.

Notes on this clone: This receptor's antigen is unknown. Base qualities are not at hand, and no much larger clone is one base apart.

On the study overall, not on this receptor specifically: Because sequences below about 10^-5 frequency were poorly captured, only a minor fraction of alloreactive clones could be mapped to unstimulated subsets. Greater diversity appeared to be present in unstimulated naive T cells than in memory T cells, and a substantial contribution to the alloresponse seemed to be made by naive cells. Siplizumab significantly lowered the cumulative frequency of alloreactive sequences that could be traced to unstimulated CD4+ memory T cells. No functional confirmation was obtained for the suppressive function of proliferating Tregs from siplizumab cultures. Among mappable alloreactive CD4+ clones, an average Treg-derived fraction of over 60% was observed with siplizumab, compared with roughly 28% in control reactions. About 75-95% of proliferating CD4+ or CD8+ clones could not be given a naive or memory phenotype.

Sorted unstimulated T cells and proliferating T cells recovered from mixed lymphocyte reactions were subjected to TCRbeta CDR3 sequencing. Fresh whole blood from approximately 10 HLA-typed healthy donors was used to isolate PBMCs. The specimen sequenced was CD4+ T cells sorted from blood. The chain uses TRBV19 and TRBJ2-7; TRBD1 lines up with 8 middle nucleotides. The TCR originated in a human donor in good health. Some clones in this sample may be carry-over from other donors' samples. The DNA sequence reads TGTGCCAGTAGTATAGCCCCGGGACAGGTTTTTAACGAGCGGAGATCCTACGAGCAGTACTTC. Translation gives CASSIAPGQVFNERRSYEQYF.